Below are 27 T cell receptor beta chains sequenced from a single sample in a study of CD8 T cells in ankylosing spondylitis. TCRdb analysed the 5' RACE reads with MiXCR anew, one entry per CDR3 protein. The repertoire holds a few hundred thousand distinct CDR3 sequences, 20% to 25% seen once, with about a sixth in the top ten. Findings and caveats of the study: Characteristic of ankylosing spondylitis blood, it appeared, was a TCR beta motif comprising roughly eight highly homologous variants.

Their specific antigens are unknown. Sequenced input: blood, either unsorted or a sorted T cell fraction (not recorded which). These receptors all come from a male donor with ankylosing spondylitis.

This clonotype was seen more than once but under ten times. The chain carries TRBV6-1 and TRBJ2-1; 8 bases fit TRBD1. After removal of 4 bases from V and 5 bases from J, the junction contained 7 bases not matched to a gene. Germline V CDR1 and CDR2: MNHNS, SASEGT. This CDR3 has 15 amino acids. The CDR3 nucleotides read TGTGCCAGCAGTGGGCGGACAGGGCAGAACAATGAGCAGTTCTTC. This codes for CASSGRTGQNNEQFF.

The rearrangement uses TRBV11-3 and TRBJ1-6, with D possibly being TRBD1 (5 bases). The germline V gene has CDR1 SGHNT and CDR2 YENEEA. Between the trimmed V and J ends, which lost 3 bases and 10 bases, there was a span of 13 bases. The CDR3 has 14 residues. This CDR3 is CASSLGPLESPLHF. In nucleotides, the CDR3 is TGTGCCAGCAGCTTGGGGCCACTGGAGTCACCCCTCCACTTT. The full variable domain, with the rest looked up from reference TRBV11-3 and TRBJ1-6, is EAGVVQSPRYKIIEKKQPVAFWCNPISGHNTLYWYLQNLGQGPELLIRYENEEAVDDSQLPKDRFSAERLKGVDSTLKIQPAELGDSAVYLCASSLGPLESPLHFGNGTRLTVT.

This clonotype was counted only a few times. The chain is built from TRBV6-2 or TRBV6-3 and TRBJ2-7; D is unresolved. Trimming took off 5 bases at V and 5 bases at J, with 10 bases between the two ends. This CDR3 is built from 12 residues. The V gene's germline CDR1 is MNHEY and CDR2 SVGEGT. The DNA for the CDR3 is TGTGCCAGCAGTACCCGATTCGACGAGCAGTACTTC. Translating gives CASSTRFDEQYF.

The V and J genes are TRBV7-9 and TRBJ2-1; D gene uncertain. The germline V and J ends were trimmed by 4 bases and 7 bases, with 14 bases remaining between them. The CDR3 covers 14 residues. In germline, CDR1 is SEHNR, CDR2 FQNEAQ (reference sequence). CDR3 bases: TGTGCCAGCAGCTCACGATACCTTAGAAATGAGCAGTTCTTC. The encoded protein is CASSSRYLRNEQFF.

V is TRBV5-1 and J is TRBJ1-1; D is unresolved. Germline V gene data show CDR1 as SGHRS and CDR2 as YFSETQ. CDR3 length: 14 residues. The germline V and J ends were trimmed by 0 bases and 1 base, with 7 bases remaining between them. As DNA, the CDR3 is TGCGCCAGCAGCTTGGTGGGCAAGAACACTGAAGCTTTCTTT. Amino acid sequence: CASSLVGKNTEAFF.

This clonotype was detected a few times. The V gene is TRBV19, the J gene TRBJ2-4; D not certain. The CDR3 is made up of 14 amino acids. CDR1 LNHDA and CDR2 SQIVND come from the germline V gene (reference sequence). V gave up 4 bases and J gave up 0 bases, with 7 bases separating them. CDR3 coding DNA: TGTGCCAGTAGTACTGGGCTAGCCAAAAACATTCAGTACTTC. It encodes CASSTGLAKNIQYF.

J is TRBJ2-5 and V is TRBV28, with 10 nucleotides matching TRBD2. The CDR3 spans 17 residues. Germline V CDR1 and CDR2: MDHEN, SYDVKM. The junction had 11 bases not matched to a gene; V was cut back by 3 bases and J by 4 bases. The CDR3 coding sequence is TGTGCCAGCAGTTTCCCCCTAGCGGGAGTGACGGGAGAGACCCAGTACTTC. Encoded protein: CASSFPLAGVTGETQYF.

The V gene is TRBV11-2, the J gene TRBJ2-2; 15 positions agree with TRBD2. This CDR3 region has 18 residues. The V and J ends lost 5 bases and 2 bases, in that order; junction bases with no gene match: 6. CDR1 is SGHAT and CDR2 is FQNNGV in the germline V gene. As DNA, the CDR3 is TGTGCCAGCAGCAAGCGGACTAGCGGGAGGGCAAACACCGGGGAGCTGTTTTTT. Its translation: CASSKRTSGRANTGELFF.

This clonotype was picked up a small number of times. The chain links TRBV4-3 to TRBJ2-7; D is ambiguous. Germline CDR1 is LGHNA and CDR2 is YSLEER. The ends were cut back, 0 bases at V and 4 bases at J, with 10 bases in the middle. This CDR3 contains 14 residues. The CDR3 DNA reads as TGCGCCAGCAGCCAAGAGATCCTCTTTTACGAGCAGTACTTC. This translates into CASSQEILFYEQYF.

The rearrangement uses TRBV5-1 and TRBJ2-7; 8 bases agree with TRBD1. The CDR3 is 15 residues long. V lost 4 bases and J lost 1; bases outside the gene matches: 7. The germline CDR1 and CDR2 sequences are SGHRS and YFSETQ. This chain's CDR3 is CASSPRQGPSYEQYF. In DNA, the CDR3 is TGCGCCAGCAGCCCGAGACAGGGGCCATCCTACGAGCAGTACTTC.

This clonotype occurred a few times. The chain recombines TRBV15 with TRBJ2-3; weak D call: TRBD1 (5 bases). Germline V gene sequence: CDR1 LNHNV, CDR2 YYDKDF (reference sequence). The CDR3 sequence is 14 residues long. The germline V and J ends were trimmed by 3 bases and 6 bases, with 13 bases remaining between them. The DNA of the CDR3 is TGTGCCACCAGCAGTGCTCAGGGAAGGGATACGCAGTATTTT. Translated: CATSSAQGRDTQYF.

The chain carries TRBV5-5 and TRBJ2-3; TRBD2 matches 9 bases. The CDR3 totals 16 residues. Germline lookup yields CDR1 SGHKS and CDR2 YYEKEE (reference sequence). J lost 2 bases, V lost 0 bases, and 4 bases had no gene match. CDR3 region: CASSLALAGATDTQYF. The CDR3 DNA reads as TGTGCCAGCAGCTTGGCCTTAGCGGGAGCCACAGATACGCAGTATTTT.

CDR3 sequence (DNA): TGTGCCAGCAGCTTGGGCCCGGCGGCAAACATTCAGTACTTC. It codes for CASSLGPAANIQYF. The gene calls are TRBV5-6 and TRBJ2-4, with D unclear. Trimming left V 0 bases short and J 6 bases short, with 10 bases between. The CDR3 length is 14 residues. The germline gives CDR1 SGHDT, CDR2 YYEEEE. The whole variable domain, filled in from reference TRBV5-6 and TRBJ2-4, reads DAGVTQSPTHLIKTRGQQVTLRCSPKSGHDTVSWYQQALGQGPQFIFQYYEEEERQRGNFPDRFSGHQFPNYSSELNVNALLLGDSALYLCASSLGPAANIQYFGAGTRLSVL.

The chain employs TRBV12-3 or TRBV12-4 and TRBJ1-1; D not resolved. Trimming cost V 6 bases and J 1 base, with 6 bases left between them. The CDR3 sequence is 12 residues long. The CDR3 sequence: CASSPENTEAFF. The CDR3 nucleotides read TGTGCCAGCAGCCCAGAGAACACTGAAGCTTTCTTT.

This clonotype was detected a few times. The CDR3 loop is CAISGQYNSPLHF. The DNA of the CDR3 is TGTGCCATCAGTGGACAGTATAATTCACCCCTCCACTTT. The rearrangement uses TRBV10-3 and TRBJ1-6; maybe TRBD1 (5 bases). CDR3 length equals 13 residues. Germline CDR1 ENHRY, CDR2 SYGVKD. Trimming took 4 bases from V and 4 from J, leaving 5 bases between them.

This clonotype appeared a few times. The chain employs TRBV4-3 and TRBJ2-7; 10 bases line up with TRBD2. There are 16 residues in the CDR3. Germline CDR1 reads LGHNA; CDR2 reads YSLEER. After removal of 0 bases from V and 3 bases from J, the junction contained 5 bases not matched to a gene. For the CDR3, the DNA is TGCGCCAGCAGCCAAGATACAAGCGGGAGGGACTACGAGCAGTACTTC. Amino acid sequence: CASSQDTSGRDYEQYF.

This clonotype was observed a single time. The rearrangement joins TRBV4-1 to TRBJ1-6, with 9 nucleotides matching TRBD1. V was clipped by 0 bases and J by 6 bases; unmatched bases: 3. Germline V lookup: CDR1 MGHRA, CDR2 YSYEKL. The CDR3 contains 16 residues. CDR3 loop: CASSQDQDRGNSPLHF. CDR3 nucleotides: TGCGCCAGCAGCCAAGACCAGGACAGGGGTAATTCACCCCTCCACTTT.

This clonotype came up a few times. This sequence joins TRBV5-1 and TRBJ2-7; TRBD2 aligns across 7 bases. CDR1 is SGHRS, CDR2 YFSETQ, per germline. The CDR3 totals 16 residues. Unmatched junction bases numbered 11, after V lost 2 bases and J lost 3 bases. The CDR3 region has the DNA TGCGCCAGCAGCTTTGGGGTTGCGGGAGCTGGCTACGAGCAGTACTTC. Residues: CASSFGVAGAGYEQYF. Full variable domain (remainder filled in from reference TRBV5-1 and TRBJ2-7): KAGVTQTPRYLIKTRGQQVTLSCSPISGHRSVSWYQQTPGQGLQFLFEYFSETQRNKGNFPGRFSGRQFSNSRSEMNVSTLELGDSALYLCASSFGVAGAGYEQYFGPGTRLTVT.

This chain joins TRBV27 and TRBJ2-3; D not resolved. CDR1 is MNHEY and CDR2 is SMNVEV in the germline V gene (reference sequence). This CDR3 has 14 amino acids. V lost 4 bases and J 6 bases, leaving 14 bases between the germline ends. CDR3 residues: CASSYSFSSDTQYF. Here the CDR3 DNA reads TGTGCCAGCAGTTACTCTTTTAGTTCCGATACGCAGTATTTT.

The gene calls are TRBV6-2 or TRBV6-3 and TRBJ2-2; weak D call: TRBD2 (5 bases). Deletions cut 6 bases from V and 5 bases from J, with 10 bases between. CDR1 and CDR2 (germline): MNHEY, SVGEGT. The length of the CDR3 is 13 residues. The CDR3 DNA is TGTGCCAGCAGGAGGGAGAGAACCGGGGAGCTGTTTTTT. It yields the protein CASRRERTGELFF.

This clonotype has a handful of counts. V gene TRBV20-1 combines with J gene TRBJ2-3, with unresolved D. V lost 6 bases to trimming and J lost 1 base, with 11 bases between them. The V gene's germline CDR1 is DFQATT and CDR2 SNEGSKA (reference sequence). The CDR3 contains 13 residues. The DNA of the CDR3 is TGCAGTGCCCCTGACCTTGGCACAGATACGCAGTATTTT. It encodes CSAPDLGTDTQYF.

The table lists this clonotype with a few counts. The chain uses TRBV28 and TRBJ2-5, with D perhaps matching TRBD1 or TRBD2 (6 bases each). The CDR3 loop spans 13 amino acids. The germline V gene has CDR1 MDHEN and CDR2 SYDVKM. V lost 5 bases and J 3 bases, leaving 10 bases between the germline ends. DNA for the CDR3: TGTGCCAGCAGTGTAGGGGGGAAAGAGACCCAGTACTTC. Its protein product is CASSVGGKETQYF.

This chain uses TRBV12-3 or TRBV12-4 with TRBJ2-5; D not resolved. This CDR3 comprises 14 residues. Trimming removed 5 bases at V and 6 bases at J, with 16 bases between. Here the CDR3 reads CASSQRIGEKTQYF. The CDR3 region has the DNA TGTGCCAGCAGTCAACGGATAGGAGAGAAGACCCAGTACTTC.

The rearrangement joins TRBV28 to TRBJ2-7, with a possible D match to TRBD1 (6 bases). V gave up 7 bases and J gave up 2 bases, with 18 bases separating them. In germline, CDR1 is MDHEN, CDR2 SYDVKM. The CDR3 length is 15 residues. The CDR3 is CASNLARGLTYEQYF. The CDR3 bases are TGTGCCAGCAACCTAGCCAGGGGCTTGACCTACGAGCAGTACTTC.

The table lists this clonotype with many counts. The V call is TRBV28, the J call TRBJ1-4; D is unclear. The CDR3 sequence is 14 residues long. CDR1 is MDHEN, CDR2 SYDVKM, per germline. The germline V and J ends were trimmed by 5 bases and 8 bases, with 15 bases remaining between them. The DNA for the CDR3 is TGTGCCAGCAGTCACAGCCTTATAGGGGAAAAACTGTTTTTT. Translated: CASSHSLIGEKLFF.

The genes are TRBV10-3 and TRBJ2-1; D possibly matches TRBD1 or TRBD2 (5 bases each). The germline V gene has CDR1 ENHRY and CDR2 SYGVKD. The ends were cut back, 0 bases at V and 4 bases at J, with 13 bases in the middle. The length of the CDR3 is 16 residues. The CDR3 sequence: CAISESGGDRYNEQFF. The CDR3 coding sequence is TGTGCCATCAGTGAGTCTGGGGGAGACCGGTACAATGAGCAGTTCTTC.

In its sample, this clonotype was seen a few times. This rearrangement joins TRBV7-2 to TRBJ1-1, with 7 nucleotides matching TRBD1. Germline V gene lookup returns CDR1 SGHTA and CDR2 FQGNSA. The trim removed 5 bases at V and 2 bases at J, leaving 8 bases unmatched. The CDR3 consists of 15 residues. CDR3 coding DNA: TGTGCCAGCAGCCTCTCCGGGACAGTTAACACTGAAGCTTTCTTT. It yields the protein CASSLSGTVNTEAFF.